Sequencing of this TCR beta chain was carried out in a study of shared T cell receptors in the human thymus (dated by TCRdb to about 2021). Regarding the research as a whole: The study examined how self-reactive, shared T-cell receptor alpha chains are generated in the human thymus.

The germline V gene provides CDR1 MDHEN and CDR2 SYDVKM. Here V drops 7 bases and J drops 1 base, and the junction holds 10 bases not matched to any gene. Counted from cysteine to phenylalanine, this CDR3 has 15 amino acids. Kept here is only the CDR3 DNA, which spans 45 bases and is read in frame from base 1. About this clone: What this receptor recognizes is not known. No base-level quality is on record; no much larger clone is a single base apart.

Library preparation used the immunoSEQ multiplex PCR assay. As stored in TCRdb, this immuneACCESS dataset retains in-frame rearrangements with V and J assigned. A fraction of the clones does not appear; measured against another copy, unresolved V genes explain less than half of the discrepancy, and the remainder lacks a known reason. Across this sample there are hundreds of thousands of clones, with 75% to 85% seen only once. The leading ten clones occupy 0.01% to 0.015% of the sample. These data also formed part of another study, on human thymus T cells. The second study also describes: In Finland, the donors were immunologically healthy infants who were having open corrective cardiac surgery for congenital heart defects. Thymus tissue was obtained as surgical resects removed during corrective cardiac surgery. Usage of V and J gene segments appeared to be biased in both the thymic and the peripheral blood repertoires. Highly overlapping thymic TCR repertoires among unrelated individuals were reported in the related research. TCR alpha and beta repertoires from roughly 8 infant thymus samples and a few related peripheral blood samples were characterized in the study. Donor ages ranging from about 6 to 244 days were recorded, and 5 or 6 male and a couple of female infants were included in the cohort. After being mechanically released from the tissue, thymocytes were kept at -70 degrees C in pellets of about 9-32 million cells. A QIAsymphony instrument was used to extract genomic DNA from the frozen cell pellets. The immunoSEQ multiplex PCR assay was used to amplify the TCRB and TCRAD loci from a standardized quantity of quality-controlled genomic DNA. The amplicons covered the V(D)J region and were long enough to include the CDR3 and to identify the V and J genes. The amplicons were sequenced on an Illumina platform via the commercial immunoSEQ service. Corrections for primer bias and sequencing errors followed previously described methods, while TCRAD and TCRB definitions were based on the IMGT database. immunoSEQ Analyzer 3.0 and VDJTools were used for repertoire analysis, which covered basic statistics, V/J segment usage, diversity estimates, rarefaction and pairwise overlap. Diversity was estimated using the Chao1, ChaoE, Efron-Thisted, Shannon and inverse Simpson indices, and was also estimated on datasets down-sampled to the size of the smallest sample. Repertoire overlap used strict matching of CDR3 nucleotide sequence, V gene and J gene, with Jaccard-based multidimensional scaling clustering. On average, roughly 890,000 unique TCRB clonotypes were obtained from thymus samples, compared with about 84,000 from blood samples.

Recombination joined TRBV28 with TRBJ2-7; TRBD1 matches 7 bases in the middle. The sequencing sample was made of thymocytes. The TCR was taken from a boy under three years old with a congenital heart defect. Donor details come from another sample of the same person, matched by shared clones. The DNA sequence is given as TGTGCCAGCACCCCGGACAGGAGACTTTCCTACGAGCAGTACTTC. This is translated as CASTPDRRLSYEQYF.